This section outlines one T cell receptor (beta chain) sequence together with its context. Its target is not known. Unmatched junction bases numbered 19, after V lost 3 bases and J lost 1 base. Germline-derived CDR1 and CDR2 are DFQATT and SNEGSKA (reference sequence). The CDR3 is 19 amino acids. These data are taken from a study of post-analysis software for immune sequencing data. Across the study: The disease courses spanned relapsing-remitting, secondary progressive and progressive-relapsing forms of multiple sclerosis. Study-wide points: In multiple sclerosis, normalized Chao1 diversity was significantly below that of controls. Included in a set of five TRBV segments more frequent in patients than controls were TRBV5-6, TRBV5-1 and TRBV20-1.

Every TCR beta cDNA library bore unique molecular identifiers. Starting from about 1 to 10 million T cells, the study yielded a few hundred thousand cDNA molecules. TCRdb reprocessed the PCR reads with MiXCR, giving one entry per CDR3 protein. Of 450,000 to 700,000 distinct CDR3 sequences listed, 40% to 50% are singletons. The sequencing input was blood. The chain employs TRBV20-1 and TRBJ2-3; 7 bases line up with TRBD2. This receptor was taken from a girl between 5 and 17 years old with multiple sclerosis. In DNA, the CDR3 is TGCAGTGCTAGGAGGCGTTCACTAGCGAGGATCTCTGGCACAGATACGCAGTATTTT. Protein: CSARRRSLARISGTDTQYF.